Below are 6 T cell receptor beta chains sequenced from a single sample in a study of PD-L1 blockade in urothelial cancer. Time point noted: pretreatment peripheral blood. This table comes from immunoSEQ multiplex PCR, and its TCRdb copy is limited to in-frame clones, with some not included. The table records about 70,000 clones, around 90% of them present only once. The input for sequencing was PBMCs, taken around atezolizumab (anti-PD-L1) treatment. Source of these receptors: an older man with urothelial cancer.

J is TRBJ2-3 and V is TRBV5-1; 9 nucleotides agree with TRBD2. V gave up 1 base and J gave up 3 bases; unmatched junction bases: 3. The germline CDR1 and CDR2 sequences are SGHRS and YFSETQ. The CDR3 sequence is 15 residues long. The CDR3 here is CASSLFSGSTDTQYF. The CDR3 DNA follows: TGCGCCAGCAGCTTGTTTAGCGGGAGTACAGATACGCAGTATTTT.

CDR3 nucleotides: TGTGCCACCAGCAGCCCGGGGGGGGCCCCCTACAATGAGCAGTTCTTC. It yields the protein CATSSPGGAPYNEQFF. The chain combines TRBV15 with TRBJ2-1; 8 nucleotides align to TRBD2. Germline CDR1 LNHNV, CDR2 YYDKDF (reference sequence). CDR3 length: 16 residues. Losses at the gene ends were 3 bases for V and 2 bases for J; bases not matched to a gene: 6.

CDR3: CASSLGAVARIYQETQYF. The CDR3 DNA reads TGCGCCAGCAGCTTGGGCGCGGTAGCACGTATTTACCAAGAGACCCAGTACTTC. The chain uses TRBV5-1 and TRBJ2-5; no clear D. The V and J ends lost 0 bases and 0 bases respectively, with 18 bases between them. Germline V lookup: CDR1 SGHRS, CDR2 YFSETQ. This CDR3 is built from 18 residues.

V and J are TRBV18 and TRBJ1-2; D remains ambiguous. Trimming left V 2 bases short and J 2 bases short, with 9 bases between. Germline lookup yields CDR1 KGHSH and CDR2 LQKENI. This CDR3 spans 14 amino acids. The CDR3 nucleotides read TGTGCCAGCTCACCAATCGACACCAACTATGGCTACACCTTC. This translates into CASSPIDTNYGYTF.

The chain uses TRBV7-9 and TRBJ1-2; 9 bases line up with TRBD1. V was clipped by 4 bases and J by 2 bases; unmatched bases: 5. CDR3 length: 15 residues. Germline V gene data show CDR1 as SEHNR and CDR2 as FQNEAQ (reference sequence). The CDR3 protein is CASSSGQGVNYGYTF. The DNA for the CDR3 is TGTGCCAGCAGCTCGGGACAGGGAGTGAACTATGGCTACACCTTC. Drawing the rest from reference TRBV7-9 and TRBJ1-2, the complete variable domain is DTGVSQNPRHKITKRGQNVTFRCDPISEHNRLYWYRQTLGQGPEFLTYFQNEAQLEKSRLLSDRFSAERPKGSFSTLEIQRTEQGDSAMYLCASSSGQGVNYGYTFGSGTRLTVV.

The genes are TRBV5-5 and TRBJ1-1; TRBD1 is a possible D gene (6 bases). V was trimmed by 4 bases and J by 4 bases, leaving 17 bases between them. CDR1 is SGHKS, CDR2 YYEKEE, per germline (reference sequence). The CDR3 spans 15 residues. CDR3 DNA: TGTGCCAGCAGCGCGCAACAGGGATTTGCCACTGAAGCTTTCTTT. Translating it yields CASSAQQGFATEAFF.